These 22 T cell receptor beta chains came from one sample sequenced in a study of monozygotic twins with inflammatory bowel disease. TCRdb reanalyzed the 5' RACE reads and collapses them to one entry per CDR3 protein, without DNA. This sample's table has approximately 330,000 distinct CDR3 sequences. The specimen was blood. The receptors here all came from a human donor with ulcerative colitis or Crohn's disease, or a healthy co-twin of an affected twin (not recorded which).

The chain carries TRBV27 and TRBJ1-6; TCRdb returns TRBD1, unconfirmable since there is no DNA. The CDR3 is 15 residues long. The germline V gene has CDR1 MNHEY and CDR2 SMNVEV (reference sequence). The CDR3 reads CASSTRVGQNSPLHF.

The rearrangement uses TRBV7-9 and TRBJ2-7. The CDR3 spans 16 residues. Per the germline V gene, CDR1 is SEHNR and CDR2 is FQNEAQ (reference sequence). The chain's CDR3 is CASSLFLPGDTYEQYF.

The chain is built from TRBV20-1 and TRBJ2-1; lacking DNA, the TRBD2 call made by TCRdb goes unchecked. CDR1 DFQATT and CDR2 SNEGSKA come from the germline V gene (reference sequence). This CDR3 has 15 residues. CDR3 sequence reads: CSALQLAGYYNEQFF.

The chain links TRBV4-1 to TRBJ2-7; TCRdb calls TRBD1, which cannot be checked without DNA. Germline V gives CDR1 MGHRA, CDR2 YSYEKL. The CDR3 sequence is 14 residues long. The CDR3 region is CASSLGEFGNEQYF.

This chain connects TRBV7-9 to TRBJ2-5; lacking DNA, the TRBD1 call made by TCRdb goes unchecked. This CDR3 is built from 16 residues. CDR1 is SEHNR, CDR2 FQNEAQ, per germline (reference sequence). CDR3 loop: CASSLGKTGSAETQYF.

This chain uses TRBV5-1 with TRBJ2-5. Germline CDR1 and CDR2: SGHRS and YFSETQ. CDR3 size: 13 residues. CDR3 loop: CASSLVAQETQYF. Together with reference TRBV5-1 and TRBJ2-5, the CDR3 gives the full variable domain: KAGVTQTPRYLIKTRGQQVTLSCSPISGHRSVSWYQQTPGQGLQFLFEYFSETQRNKGNFPGRFSGRQFSNSRSEMNVSTLELGDSALYLCASSLVAQETQYFGPGTRLLVL.

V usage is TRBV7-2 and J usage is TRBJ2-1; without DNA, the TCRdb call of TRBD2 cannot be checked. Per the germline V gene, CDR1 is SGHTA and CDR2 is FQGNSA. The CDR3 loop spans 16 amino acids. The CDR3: CASSPWTSGEGNEQFF.

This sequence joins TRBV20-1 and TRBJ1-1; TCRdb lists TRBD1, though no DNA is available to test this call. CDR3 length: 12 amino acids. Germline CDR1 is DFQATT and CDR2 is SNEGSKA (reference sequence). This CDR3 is CSPEQGITEAFF.

CDR3 in amino acids: CASSIAKNNEQFF. The chain recombines TRBV5-1 with TRBJ2-1. The CDR3 covers 13 residues. Germline V lookup: CDR1 SGHRS, CDR2 YFSETQ. Together with reference TRBV5-1 and TRBJ2-1, the CDR3 gives the full variable domain: KAGVTQTPRYLIKTRGQQVTLSCSPISGHRSVSWYQQTPGQGLQFLFEYFSETQRNKGNFPGRFSGRQFSNSRSEMNVSTLELGDSALYLCASSIAKNNEQFFGPGTRLTVL.

CDR3 in amino acids: CASREGRGSHQETQYF. J is TRBJ2-5 and V is TRBV5-1; TCRdb's D call, TRBD1, is unchecked because there is no DNA. CDR1 is SGHRS and CDR2 is YFSETQ in the germline V gene. The CDR3 runs 16 residues.

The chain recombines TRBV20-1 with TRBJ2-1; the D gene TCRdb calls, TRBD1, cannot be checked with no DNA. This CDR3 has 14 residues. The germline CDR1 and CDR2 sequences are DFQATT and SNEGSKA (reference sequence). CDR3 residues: CSAPGLGSYNEQFF.

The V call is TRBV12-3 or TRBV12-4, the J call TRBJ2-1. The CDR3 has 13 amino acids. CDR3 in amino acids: CASSPNVQYEQFF.

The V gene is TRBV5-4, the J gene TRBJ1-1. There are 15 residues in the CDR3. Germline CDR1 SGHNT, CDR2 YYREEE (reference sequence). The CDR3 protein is CASSLNPKMNTEAFF.

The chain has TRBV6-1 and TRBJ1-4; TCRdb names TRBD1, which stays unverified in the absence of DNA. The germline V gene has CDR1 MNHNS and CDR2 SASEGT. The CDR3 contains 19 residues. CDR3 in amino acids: CASSESRWGQSTTNEKLFF.

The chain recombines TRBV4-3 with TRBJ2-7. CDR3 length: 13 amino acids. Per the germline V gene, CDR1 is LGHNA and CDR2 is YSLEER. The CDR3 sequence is CASSQGRNYEQYF.

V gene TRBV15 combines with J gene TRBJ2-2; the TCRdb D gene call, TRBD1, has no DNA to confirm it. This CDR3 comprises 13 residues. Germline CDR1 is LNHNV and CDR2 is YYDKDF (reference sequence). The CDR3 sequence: CASRTQGTGELFF.

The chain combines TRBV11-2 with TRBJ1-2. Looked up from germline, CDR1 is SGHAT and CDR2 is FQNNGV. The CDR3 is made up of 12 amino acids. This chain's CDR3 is CASSPDVYGYTF.

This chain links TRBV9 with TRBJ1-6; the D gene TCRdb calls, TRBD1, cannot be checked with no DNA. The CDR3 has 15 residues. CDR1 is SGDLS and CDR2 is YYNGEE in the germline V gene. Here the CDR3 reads CASSLMTEINSPLHF.

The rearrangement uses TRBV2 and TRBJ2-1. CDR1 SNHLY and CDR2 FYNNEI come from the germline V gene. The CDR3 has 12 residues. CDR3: CASSEPGNEQFF.

The CDR3: CASSKLGSDNYGYTF. The rearrangement links TRBV5-1 to TRBJ1-2. Germline V lookup: CDR1 SGHRS, CDR2 YFSETQ. CDR3 size: 15 residues.

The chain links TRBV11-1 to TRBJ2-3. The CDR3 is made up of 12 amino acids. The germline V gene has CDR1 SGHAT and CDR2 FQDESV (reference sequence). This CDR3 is CASSLAFHTQYF.

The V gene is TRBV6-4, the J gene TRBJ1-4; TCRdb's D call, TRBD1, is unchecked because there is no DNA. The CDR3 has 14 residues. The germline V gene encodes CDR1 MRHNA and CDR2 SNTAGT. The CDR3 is CASVPGQRSEKLFF.